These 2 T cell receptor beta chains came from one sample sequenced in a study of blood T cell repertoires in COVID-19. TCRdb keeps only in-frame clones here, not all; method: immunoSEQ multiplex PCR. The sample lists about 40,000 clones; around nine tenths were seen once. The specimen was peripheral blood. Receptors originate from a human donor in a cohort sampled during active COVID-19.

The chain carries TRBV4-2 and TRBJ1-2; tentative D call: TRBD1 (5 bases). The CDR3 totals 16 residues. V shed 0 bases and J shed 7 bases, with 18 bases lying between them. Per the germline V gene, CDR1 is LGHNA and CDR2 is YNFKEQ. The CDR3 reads CASSQDTLTGGSGYTF. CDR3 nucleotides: TGTGCCAGCAGCCAAGATACGTTAACGGGGGGTAGTGGCTACACCTTC.

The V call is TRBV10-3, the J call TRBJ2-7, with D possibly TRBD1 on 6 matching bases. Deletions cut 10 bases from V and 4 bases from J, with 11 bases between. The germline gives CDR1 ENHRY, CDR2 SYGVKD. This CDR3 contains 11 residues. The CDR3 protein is CATAGEYEQYF. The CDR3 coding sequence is TGTGCCACCGCAGGGGAATACGAGCAGTACTTC.